This TCR beta chain was observed in a study of T cells after yellow fever vaccination. One entry per CDR3 protein results from TCRdb running MiXCR on the 5' RACE reads. The sample lists 250,000 or so distinct CDR3 sequences, about 3.7% occurring once. This clonotype was observed many times. The sample here was PBMCs, taken 15 days after the yellow fever booster vaccination. The TCR originated in a man between 18 and 35 years old who received the YFV17D yellow fever vaccine.

The CDR3 loop reads CASGNNYGELFF. The DNA for the CDR3 is TGTGCCAGCGGCAATAATTACGGGGAGCTGTTTTTT. This chain uses TRBV6-2 or TRBV6-3 with TRBJ2-2, with unresolved D. The CDR3 is 12 residues long. V was shortened by 8 bases and J by 7 bases, with 11 bases between the two germline ends. The germline V gene encodes CDR1 MNHEY and CDR2 SVGEGT.